This is a list of T cell receptor beta chains from one sample in a study of T cells in Graves' hyperthyroidism and ophthalmopathy. TCRdb processed the multiplex PCR reads anew with MiXCR; each CDR3 protein has one entry. The sample lists 400,000 or so distinct CDR3 sequences; roughly 15% were seen once. The sample was blood. These receptors were obtained from a woman aged 30 to 39 with Graves' ophthalmopathy. Both conserved end residues are part of each CDR3. Each record gives: CDR3 length, D gene, J gene, clone size, V gene, CDR3 DNA, CDR3 protein. The D gene is left open where the match is weak. Clone size, where shown, is once, few, many, or a class for clones that have expanded.

cdr3_length: 15; d_call: TRBD1; j_call: TRBJ2-7; clone_size: many; v_call: TRBV7-8; cdr3_nt: TGTGCCAGCAGGTCAAGACAGGGGAGCACCTACGAGCAGTACTTC; cdr3_aa: CASRSRQGSTYEQYF
cdr3_length: 17; d_call: TRBD1; j_call: TRBJ1-3; clone_size: few; v_call: TRBV7-2; cdr3_nt: TGTGCCAGCAGCCGATGGACAGGGGGCATCTCTGGAAACACCATATATTTT; cdr3_aa: CASSRWTGGISGNTIYF
cdr3_length: 14; d_call: NA; j_call: TRBJ1-5; clone_size: many; v_call: TRBV20-1; cdr3_nt: TGCAGTGCTAGAGGTCAGGGTACGACTCAGCCCCAGCATTTT; cdr3_aa: CSARGQGTTQPQHF
cdr3_length: 14; d_call: NA; j_call: TRBJ1-4; clone_size: many; v_call: TRBV7-2; cdr3_nt: TGTGCCAGCAGCTACCAGGGGTTGGGAGAAAAACTGTTTTTT; cdr3_aa: CASSYQGLGEKLFF
cdr3_length: 15; d_call: NA; j_call: TRBJ1-5; clone_size: many; v_call: TRBV6-1; cdr3_nt: TGTGCCAGCAGAACAGGACAGTTTAGCAATCAGCCCCAGCATTTT; cdr3_aa: CASRTGQFSNQPQHF
cdr3_length: 16; d_call: NA; j_call: TRBJ2-3; clone_size: many; v_call: TRBV4-1; cdr3_nt: TGCGCCAGCAGCCAAGAATACAGGGAGGGCACAGATACGCAGTATTTT; cdr3_aa: CASSQEYREGTDTQYF
cdr3_length: 15; d_call: TRBD1; j_call: TRBJ1-1; clone_size: many; v_call: TRBV10-3; cdr3_nt: TGTGCCATCAGTGATAGGGGGACAGGCAACACTGAAGCTTTCTTT; cdr3_aa: CAISDRGTGNTEAFF
cdr3_length: 15; d_call: TRBD2; j_call: TRBJ2-7; clone_size: NA; v_call: TRBV7-3; cdr3_nt: TGTGCCAGCAGCCCTAGCGGGGGGCTCCCCTACGAGCAGTACTTC; cdr3_aa: CASSPSGGLPYEQYF
cdr3_length: 15; d_call: NA; j_call: TRBJ1-2; clone_size: many; v_call: TRBV7-9; cdr3_nt: TGTGCCAGCAGCATACGACAGAAGGCCCGCGAGAGCTACACCTTC; cdr3_aa: CASSIRQKARESYTF
cdr3_length: 13; d_call: NA; j_call: TRBJ2-5; clone_size: few; v_call: TRBV20-1; cdr3_nt: TGCAGTGCTATAAACCCGGGGGAAGAGACCCAGTACTTC; cdr3_aa: CSAINPGEETQYF
cdr3_length: 14; d_call: NA; j_call: TRBJ1-5; clone_size: many; v_call: TRBV12-3/TRBV12-4; cdr3_nt: TGTGCCAGCAGTTTGGCCCTGGGGAATCAGCCCCAGCATTTT; cdr3_aa: CASSLALGNQPQHF
cdr3_length: 14; d_call: NA; j_call: TRBJ2-7; clone_size: many; v_call: TRBV9; cdr3_nt: TGTGCCAGCAGCGGTAAGCATCCCTCCTACGAGCAGTACTTC; cdr3_aa: CASSGKHPSYEQYF
cdr3_length: 14; d_call: NA; j_call: TRBJ1-4; clone_size: NA; v_call: TRBV7-9; cdr3_nt: TGTGCCAGCAGCCGGGACCTTGGGAATGAAAAACTGTTTTTT; cdr3_aa: CASSRDLGNEKLFF
cdr3_length: 19; d_call: TRBD2; j_call: TRBJ2-6; clone_size: NA; v_call: TRBV2; cdr3_nt: TGTGCCAGCAGCGGGAGGATGCGGGGGGCGACCTCTGGGGCCAACGTCCTGACTTTC; cdr3_aa: CASSGRMRGATSGANVLTF
cdr3_length: 14; d_call: NA; j_call: TRBJ1-1; clone_size: few; v_call: TRBV20-1; cdr3_nt: TGCAGTGCTAGAGGGGGTCGGACAAACACTGAAGCTTTCTTT; cdr3_aa: CSARGGRTNTEAFF
cdr3_length: 17; d_call: TRBD1; j_call: TRBJ2-1; clone_size: NA; v_call: TRBV4-1; cdr3_nt: TGCGCCAGCAGCCTGATAGGACAGGGGGCTTTAAACAATGAGCAGTTCTTC; cdr3_aa: CASSLIGQGALNNEQFF
cdr3_length: 17; d_call: TRBD1; j_call: TRBJ1-1; clone_size: few; v_call: TRBV14; cdr3_nt: TGTGCCAGCAGCCCTCTAATTGGACAGGCCTATGGCACTGAAGCTTTCTTT; cdr3_aa: CASSPLIGQAYGTEAFF
cdr3_length: 13; d_call: TRBD1; j_call: TRBJ2-5; clone_size: many; v_call: TRBV9; cdr3_nt: TGTGCCAGCAGCGTAGGGAGCACAGGGGACCAGTACTTC; cdr3_aa: CASSVGSTGDQYF
cdr3_length: 14; d_call: NA; j_call: TRBJ2-7; clone_size: many; v_call: TRBV6-1; cdr3_nt: TGTGCCAGCGCGCGTCCGGGGGGCCAGGGCGAGCAGTACTTC; cdr3_aa: CASARPGGQGEQYF
cdr3_length: 14; d_call: NA; j_call: TRBJ2-3; clone_size: many; v_call: TRBV11-3; cdr3_nt: TGTGCCAGCAGCTTAGGGCTGGTTACAGATACGCAGTATTTT; cdr3_aa: CASSLGLVTDTQYF
cdr3_length: 12; d_call: NA; j_call: TRBJ2-1; clone_size: NA; v_call: TRBV5-1; cdr3_nt: TGCGCCAGCAGCTTGGACAGGGAAGAGTTGTTCTTC; cdr3_aa: CASSLDREELFF
cdr3_length: 17; d_call: TRBD2; j_call: TRBJ2-2; clone_size: few; v_call: TRBV6-5; cdr3_nt: TGTGCCAGCAGTTACCCGGGACTAGCGGGGATTTCCGGGGAGCTGTTTTTT; cdr3_aa: CASSYPGLAGISGELFF
cdr3_length: 16; d_call: NA; j_call: TRBJ2-7; clone_size: few; v_call: TRBV5-1; cdr3_nt: TGCGCCAGCAGCTTAGTACCGGGATCCTTCTCCCACGAGCAGTACTTC; cdr3_aa: CASSLVPGSFSHEQYF
cdr3_length: 17; d_call: TRBD2; j_call: TRBJ2-3; clone_size: many; v_call: TRBV7-2; cdr3_nt: TGTGCCAGCAGCTCAACCTCGGGACTAGCGGGGGCTGATACGCAGTATTTT; cdr3_aa: CASSSTSGLAGADTQYF
cdr3_length: 15; d_call: TRBD2; j_call: TRBJ2-7; clone_size: many; v_call: TRBV3-1; cdr3_nt: TGTGCCAGCAGCCAAGATGGGCGGGGGTCCTACGAGCAGTACTTC; cdr3_aa: CASSQDGRGSYEQYF
cdr3_length: 14; d_call: TRBD1; j_call: TRBJ2-7; clone_size: many; v_call: TRBV6-1; cdr3_nt: TGTGCCAGCAACCCGAGACAGGGCGTCTACGAGCAGTACTTC; cdr3_aa: CASNPRQGVYEQYF
cdr3_length: 17; d_call: TRBD1; j_call: TRBJ1-4; clone_size: NA; v_call: TRBV7-8; cdr3_nt: TGTGCCAGCAGCGGGCAGACAGGGCTGGAAACTAATGAAAAACTGTTTTTT; cdr3_aa: CASSGQTGLETNEKLFF
cdr3_length: 14; d_call: NA; j_call: TRBJ2-7; clone_size: many; v_call: TRBV7-2; cdr3_nt: TGTGCCAGCAGCTTCTACTCGGGGTCCTACGAGCAGTACTTC; cdr3_aa: CASSFYSGSYEQYF
cdr3_length: 14; d_call: NA; j_call: TRBJ2-3; clone_size: many; v_call: TRBV7-2; cdr3_nt: TGTGCCAGCAGCTTATTGGGGCCCGGGGATACGCAGTATTTT; cdr3_aa: CASSLLGPGDTQYF
cdr3_length: 14; d_call: NA; j_call: TRBJ2-5; clone_size: many; v_call: TRBV27; cdr3_nt: TGTGCCAGCAGTGAAAACCCCAGGGGAGAGACCCAGTACTTC; cdr3_aa: CASSENPRGETQYF
cdr3_length: 20; d_call: TRBD1; j_call: TRBJ2-4; clone_size: few; v_call: TRBV3-1; cdr3_nt: TGTGCCAGCAGCCAGGCCGGGACAGGGGGGGGGGCCGCACCAGGGCACATTCAGTACTTC; cdr3_aa: CASSQAGTGGGAAPGHIQYF
cdr3_length: 13; d_call: NA; j_call: TRBJ1-1; clone_size: many; v_call: TRBV6-1; cdr3_nt: TGTGCCAGCAGTGAACCGGAGGGGCCAGAAGCTTTCTTT; cdr3_aa: CASSEPEGPEAFF